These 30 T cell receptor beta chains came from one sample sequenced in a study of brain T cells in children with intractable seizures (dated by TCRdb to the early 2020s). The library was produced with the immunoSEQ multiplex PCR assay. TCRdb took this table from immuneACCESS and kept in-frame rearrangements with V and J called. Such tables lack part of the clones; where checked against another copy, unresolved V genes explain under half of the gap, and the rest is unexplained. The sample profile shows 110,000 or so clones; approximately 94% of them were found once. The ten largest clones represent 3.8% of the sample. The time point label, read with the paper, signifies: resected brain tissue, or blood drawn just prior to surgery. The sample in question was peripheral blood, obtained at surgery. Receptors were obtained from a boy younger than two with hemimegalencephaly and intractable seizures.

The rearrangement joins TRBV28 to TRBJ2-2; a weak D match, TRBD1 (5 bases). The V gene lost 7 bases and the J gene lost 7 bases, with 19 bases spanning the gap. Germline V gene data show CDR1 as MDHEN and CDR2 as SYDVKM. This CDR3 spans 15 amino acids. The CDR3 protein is CASKFGNRQGGELFF. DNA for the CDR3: TGTGCCAGCAAATTTGGGAACAGGCAAGGCGGGGAGCTGTTTTTT.

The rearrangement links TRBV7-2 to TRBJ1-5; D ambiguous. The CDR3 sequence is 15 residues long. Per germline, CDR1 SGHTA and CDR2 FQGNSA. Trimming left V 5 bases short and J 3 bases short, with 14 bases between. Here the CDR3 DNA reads TGTGCCAGCAGCCTTCACAGTCTTAACAATCAGCCCCAGCATTTT. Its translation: CASSLHSLNNQPQHF.

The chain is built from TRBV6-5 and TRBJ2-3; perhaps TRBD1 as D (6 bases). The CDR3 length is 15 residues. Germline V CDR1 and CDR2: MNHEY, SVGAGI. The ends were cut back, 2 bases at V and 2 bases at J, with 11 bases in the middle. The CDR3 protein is CASSYLGAITDTQYF. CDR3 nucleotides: TGTGCCAGCAGTTACCTGGGGGCAATCACAGATACGCAGTATTTT.

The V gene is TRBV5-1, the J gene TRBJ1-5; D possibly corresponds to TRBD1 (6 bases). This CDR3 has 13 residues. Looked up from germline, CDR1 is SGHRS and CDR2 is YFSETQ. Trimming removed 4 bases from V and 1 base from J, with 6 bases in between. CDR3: CASSQGSNQPQHF. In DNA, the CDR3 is TGCGCCAGCAGCCAGGGGAGCAATCAGCCCCAGCATTTT.

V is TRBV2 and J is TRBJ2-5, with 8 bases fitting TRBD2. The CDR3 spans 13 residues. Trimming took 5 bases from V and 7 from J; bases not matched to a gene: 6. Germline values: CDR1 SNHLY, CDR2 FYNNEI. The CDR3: CASSPGLAATQYF. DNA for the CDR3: TGTGCCAGCAGTCCCGGACTAGCCGCGACCCAGTACTTC.

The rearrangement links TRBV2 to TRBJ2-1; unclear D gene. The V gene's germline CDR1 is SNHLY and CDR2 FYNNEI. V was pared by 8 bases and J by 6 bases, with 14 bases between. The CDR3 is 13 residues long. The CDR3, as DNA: TGTGCCAGCCGGGTGGCTGCCCTCAATGAGCAGTTCTTC. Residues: CASRVAALNEQFF.

CDR3 nucleotide sequence: TGTGCCAGCAGTGTAGGGGGGCCTAATGAAAAACTGTTTTTT. This sequence encodes CASSVGGPNEKLFF. The rearrangement joins TRBV2 to TRBJ1-4, with D tentatively TRBD1 (6 bases). Germline CDR1 is SNHLY and CDR2 is FYNNEI. The CDR3 runs to 14 residues. Trimming left V 4 bases short and J 3 bases short, with 9 bases between.

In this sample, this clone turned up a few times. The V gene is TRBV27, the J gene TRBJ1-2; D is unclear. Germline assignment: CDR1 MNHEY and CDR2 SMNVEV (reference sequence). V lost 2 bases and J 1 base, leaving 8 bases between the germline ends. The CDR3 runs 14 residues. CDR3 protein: CASSLRRRNYGYTF. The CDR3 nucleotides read TGTGCCAGCAGTTTACGCAGGCGTAACTATGGCTACACCTTC.

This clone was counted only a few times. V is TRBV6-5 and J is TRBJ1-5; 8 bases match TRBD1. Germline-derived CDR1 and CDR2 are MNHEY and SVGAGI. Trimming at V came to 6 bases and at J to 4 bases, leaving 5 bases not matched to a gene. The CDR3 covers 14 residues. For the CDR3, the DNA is TGTGCCAGCAGCGTTGACAGGGGTAATCAGCCCCAGCATTTT. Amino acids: CASSVDRGNQPQHF.

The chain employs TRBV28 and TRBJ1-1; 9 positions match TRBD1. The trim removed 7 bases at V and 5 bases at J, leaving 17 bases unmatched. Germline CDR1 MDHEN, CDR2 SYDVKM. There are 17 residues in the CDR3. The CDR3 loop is CASTQPRTGAMGTEAFF. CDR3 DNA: TGTGCCAGCACCCAACCCAGGACAGGGGCTATGGGGACTGAAGCTTTCTTT. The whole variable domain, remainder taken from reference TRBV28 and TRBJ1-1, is DVKVTQSSRYLVKRTGEKVFLECVQDMDHENMFWYRQDPGLGLRLIYFSYDVKMKEKGDIPEGYSVSREKKERFSLILESASTNQTSMYLCASTQPRTGAMGTEAFFGQGTRLTVV.

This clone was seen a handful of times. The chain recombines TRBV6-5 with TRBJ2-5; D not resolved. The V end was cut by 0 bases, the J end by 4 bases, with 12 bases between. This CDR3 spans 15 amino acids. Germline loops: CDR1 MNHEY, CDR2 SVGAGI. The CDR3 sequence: CASSYSPRLVETQYF. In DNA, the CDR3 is TGTGCCAGCAGTTACTCACCCAGGTTGGTAGAGACCCAGTACTTC.

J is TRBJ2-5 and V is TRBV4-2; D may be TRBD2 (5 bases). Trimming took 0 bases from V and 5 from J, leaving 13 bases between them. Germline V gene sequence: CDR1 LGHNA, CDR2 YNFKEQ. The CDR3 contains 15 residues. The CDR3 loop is CASSQDSASWETQYF. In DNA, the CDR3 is TGTGCCAGCAGCCAAGATTCGGCTAGCTGGGAGACCCAGTACTTC.

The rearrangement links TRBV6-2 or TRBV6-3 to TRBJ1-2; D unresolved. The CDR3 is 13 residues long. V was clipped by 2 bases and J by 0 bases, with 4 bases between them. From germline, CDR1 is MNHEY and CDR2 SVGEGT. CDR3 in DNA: TGTGCCAGCAGTTACGGCGCTAACTATGGCTACACCTTC. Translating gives CASSYGANYGYTF.

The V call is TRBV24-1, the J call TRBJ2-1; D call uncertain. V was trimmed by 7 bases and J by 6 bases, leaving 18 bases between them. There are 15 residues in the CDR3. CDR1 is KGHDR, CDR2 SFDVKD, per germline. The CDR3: CATSPGWVGFNEQFF. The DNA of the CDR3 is TGTGCCACCAGCCCCGGTTGGGTCGGGTTCAATGAGCAGTTCTTC.

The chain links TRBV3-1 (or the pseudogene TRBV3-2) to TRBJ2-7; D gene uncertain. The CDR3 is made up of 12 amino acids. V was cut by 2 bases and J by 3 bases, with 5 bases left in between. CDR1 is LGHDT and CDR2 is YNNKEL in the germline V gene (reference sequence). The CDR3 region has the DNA TGTGCCAGCAGCCAATGGGGCTACGAGCAGTACTTC. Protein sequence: CASSQWGYEQYF.

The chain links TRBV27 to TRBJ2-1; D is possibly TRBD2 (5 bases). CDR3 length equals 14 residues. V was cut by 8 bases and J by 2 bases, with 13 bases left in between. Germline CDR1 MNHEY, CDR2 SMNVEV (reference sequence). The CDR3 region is CASQDGVPYNEQFF. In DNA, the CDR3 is TGTGCCAGCCAGGACGGGGTGCCCTACAATGAGCAGTTCTTC.

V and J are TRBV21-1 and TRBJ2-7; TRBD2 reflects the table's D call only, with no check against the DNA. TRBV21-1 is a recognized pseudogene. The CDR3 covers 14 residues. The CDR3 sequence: CASSMVRSSYEQYF. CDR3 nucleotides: TGTGCCAGCAGCATGGTACGTAGCTCCTACGAGCAGTACTTC.

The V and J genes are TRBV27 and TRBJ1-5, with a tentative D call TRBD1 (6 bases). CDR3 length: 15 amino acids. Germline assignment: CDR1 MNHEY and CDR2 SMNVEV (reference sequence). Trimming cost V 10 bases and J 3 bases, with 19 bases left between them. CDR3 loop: CAIHRGQGFNQPQHF. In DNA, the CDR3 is TGTGCCATTCACCGGGGGCAGGGGTTCAATCAGCCCCAGCATTTT.

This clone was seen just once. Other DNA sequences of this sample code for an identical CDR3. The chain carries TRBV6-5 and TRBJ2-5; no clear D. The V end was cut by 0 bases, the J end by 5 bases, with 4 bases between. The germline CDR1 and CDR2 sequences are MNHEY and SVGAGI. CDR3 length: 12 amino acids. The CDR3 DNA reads TGTGCCAGCAGTTACTCCAGGGAGACCCAGTACTTC. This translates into CASSYSRETQYF.

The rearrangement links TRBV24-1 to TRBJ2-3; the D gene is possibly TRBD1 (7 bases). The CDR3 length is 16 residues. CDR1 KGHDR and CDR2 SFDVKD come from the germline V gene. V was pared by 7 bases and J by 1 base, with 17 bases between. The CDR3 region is CATSPRSRGGTDTQYF. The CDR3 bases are TGTGCCACCAGCCCTAGGAGCAGGGGGGGCACAGATACGCAGTATTTT.

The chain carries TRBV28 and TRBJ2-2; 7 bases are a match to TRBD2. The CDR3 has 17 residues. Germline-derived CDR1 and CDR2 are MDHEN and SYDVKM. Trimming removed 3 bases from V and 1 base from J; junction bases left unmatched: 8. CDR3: CASSFPLWEGNTGELFF. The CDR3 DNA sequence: TGTGCCAGCAGTTTCCCCCTATGGGAGGGGAACACCGGGGAGCTGTTTTTT.

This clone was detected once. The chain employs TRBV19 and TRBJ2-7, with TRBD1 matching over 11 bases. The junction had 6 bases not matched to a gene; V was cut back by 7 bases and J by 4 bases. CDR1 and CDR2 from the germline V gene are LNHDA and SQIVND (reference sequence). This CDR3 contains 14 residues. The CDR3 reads CASNDGTGGYEQYF. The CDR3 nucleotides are TGTGCCAGTAACGACGGGACAGGGGGGTACGAGCAGTACTTC.

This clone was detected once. The CDR3 DNA reads as TGTGCCAGCAGTTTATTTTGGGGGCCCGAGGCGCCCCAGCATTTT. Translated, it gives CASSLFWGPEAPQHF. The rearrangement uses TRBV28 and TRBJ1-5, with TRBD1 as a possible D gene (6 bases). Trimming removed 1 base from V and 9 bases from J, with 16 bases in between. CDR3 length: 15 amino acids. The germline V gene encodes CDR1 MDHEN and CDR2 SYDVKM.

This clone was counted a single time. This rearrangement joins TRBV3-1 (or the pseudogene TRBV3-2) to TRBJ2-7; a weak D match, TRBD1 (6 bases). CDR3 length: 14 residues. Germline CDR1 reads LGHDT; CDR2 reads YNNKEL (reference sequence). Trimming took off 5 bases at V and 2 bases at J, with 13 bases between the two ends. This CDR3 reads CASSLTGRAYEQYF. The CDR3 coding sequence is TGTGCCAGCAGCTTGACAGGACGGGCCTACGAGCAGTACTTC.

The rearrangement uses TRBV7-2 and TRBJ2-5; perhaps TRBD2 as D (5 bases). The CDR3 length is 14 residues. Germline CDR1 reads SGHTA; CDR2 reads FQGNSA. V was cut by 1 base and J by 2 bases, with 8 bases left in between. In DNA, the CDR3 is TGTGCCAGCAGCTTAGATGGCGGGCAAGAGACCCAGTACTTC. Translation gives CASSLDGGQETQYF.

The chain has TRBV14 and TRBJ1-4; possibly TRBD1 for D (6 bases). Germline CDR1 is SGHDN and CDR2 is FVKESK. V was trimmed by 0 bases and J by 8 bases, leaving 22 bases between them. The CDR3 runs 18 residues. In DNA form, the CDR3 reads TGTGCCAGCAGCCAAGAGATCCCCACAGGGCGGATAGGAGAAAAACTGTTTTTT. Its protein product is CASSQEIPTGRIGEKLFF.

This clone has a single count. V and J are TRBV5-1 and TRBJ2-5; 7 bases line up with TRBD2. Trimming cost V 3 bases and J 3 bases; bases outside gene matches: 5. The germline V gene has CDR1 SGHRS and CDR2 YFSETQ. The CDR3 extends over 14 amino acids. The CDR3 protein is CASSSGREKETQYF. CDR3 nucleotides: TGCGCCAGCAGCTCGGGGCGGGAGAAAGAGACCCAGTACTTC.

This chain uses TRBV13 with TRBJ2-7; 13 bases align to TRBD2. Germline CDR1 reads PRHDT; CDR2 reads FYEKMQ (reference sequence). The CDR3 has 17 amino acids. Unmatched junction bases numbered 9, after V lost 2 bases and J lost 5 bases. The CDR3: CASSLSTSGRAMNEQYF. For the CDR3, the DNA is TGTGCCAGCAGCTTATCAACTAGCGGGAGGGCCATGAACGAGCAGTACTTC.

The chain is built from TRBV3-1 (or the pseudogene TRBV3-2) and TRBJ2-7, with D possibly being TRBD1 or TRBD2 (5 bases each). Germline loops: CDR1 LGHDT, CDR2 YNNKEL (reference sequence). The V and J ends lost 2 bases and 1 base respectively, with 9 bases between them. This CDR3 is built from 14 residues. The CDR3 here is CASSQRDGSYEQYF. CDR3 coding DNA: TGTGCCAGCAGCCAAAGGGACGGATCCTACGAGCAGTACTTC.

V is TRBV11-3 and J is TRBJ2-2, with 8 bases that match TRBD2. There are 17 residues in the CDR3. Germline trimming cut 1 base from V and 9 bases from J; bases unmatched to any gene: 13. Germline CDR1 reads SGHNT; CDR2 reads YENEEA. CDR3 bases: TGTGCCAGCAGCTTAGGAATGGTAGCGGGAAAACTCCGGGAGCTGTTTTTT. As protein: CASSLGMVAGKLRELFF. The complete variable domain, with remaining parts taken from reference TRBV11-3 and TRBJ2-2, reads EAGVVQSPRYKIIEKKQPVAFWCNPISGHNTLYWYLQNLGQGPELLIRYENEEAVDDSQLPKDRFSAERLKGVDSTLKIQPAELGDSAVYLCASSLGMVAGKLRELFFGEGSRLTVL.